One and the same sample provided the 8 T cell receptor beta chains below, sequenced in a study of neurological immune-mediated disorders. MiXCR, run by TCRdb on the 5' RACE reads, gives a single entry per CDR3 protein. The sample lists some 10,000 distinct CDR3 sequences, roughly 21% occurring once. The specimen was CD8+ T cells from blood. Receptors originate from an older woman with HTLV-1-associated myelopathy (HAM/TSP).

This clonotype was detected many times. This chain joins TRBV6-5 and TRBJ2-7, with 7 bases aligning to TRBD1. The V gene's germline CDR1 is MNHEY and CDR2 SVGAGI. After removal of 8 bases from V and 7 bases from J, the junction contained 11 bases not matched to a gene. This CDR3 has 13 residues. The CDR3 protein is CASRQGALLEQYF. The CDR3 DNA is TGTGCCAGCCGACAGGGTGCCTTATTGGAGCAGTACTTC.

This clonotype occurred many times. This chain links TRBV5-1 with TRBJ2-7; D is perhaps TRBD2 (6 bases). CDR1 is SGHRS and CDR2 is YFSETQ in the germline V gene. V lost 5 bases, J lost 6 bases, and 27 bases lay in between. This CDR3 region has 17 residues. CDR3 in amino acids: CASSLEGRLSTLGEQYF. CDR3 in DNA: TGCGCCAGCAGTCTGGAGGGACGGCTCTCGACTTTGGGCGAGCAGTACTTC. Based on the CDR3 plus reference TRBV5-1 and TRBJ2-7, the full variable domain is KAGVTQTPRYLIKTRGQQVTLSCSPISGHRSVSWYQQTPGQGLQFLFEYFSETQRNKGNFPGRFSGRQFSNSRSEMNVSTLELGDSALYLCASSLEGRLSTLGEQYFGPGTRLTVT.

This clonotype was recorded at least ten times. The chain employs TRBV5-1 and TRBJ2-7, with 10 bases matching TRBD1. The CDR3 consists of 15 residues. V gave up 4 bases and J gave up 4 bases; unmatched junction bases: 8. Germline V gives CDR1 SGHRS, CDR2 YFSETQ. The CDR3 bases are TGCGCCAGCAGCCCTGGGACAGGGGAAAGGTACGAGCAGTACTTC. Protein product: CASSPGTGERYEQYF.

This clonotype was picked up many times. CDR3 coding DNA: TGTGCCAGCAGTGAAGCTGTACCGGGACAGGGCACAGATACGCAGTATTTT. It specifies CASSEAVPGQGTDTQYF. The V and J genes are TRBV6-1 and TRBJ2-3; 8 bases are a match to TRBD1. V gave up 0 bases and J gave up 1 base; unmatched junction bases: 6. This CDR3 comprises 17 residues. CDR1 is MNHNS and CDR2 is SASEGT in the germline V gene.

This clonotype was found many times. CDR3 protein: CASREAGGPSYEQYF. In DNA form, the CDR3 reads TGCGCCAGCAGGGAGGCGGGGGGGCCGAGCTACGAGCAGTACTTC. This rearrangement joins TRBV5-1 to TRBJ2-7, with TRBD2 identical over 9 bases. With V trimmed by 5 bases and J by 3 bases, 9 bases remained unmatched. The CDR3 contains 15 residues. Germline V gene sequence: CDR1 SGHRS, CDR2 YFSETQ.

In this sample, this clonotype turned up many times. The CDR3 bases are TGTGCCAGCAGCGGCGACAGATATGGCTACACCTTC. Translation gives CASSGDRYGYTF. The genes are TRBV9 and TRBJ1-2; perhaps TRBD1 as D (5 bases). CDR3 length: 12 residues. Germline V gene lookup returns CDR1 SGDLS and CDR2 YYNGEE. The germline V and J ends were trimmed by 3 bases and 5 bases, with 8 bases remaining between them.

This chain uses TRBV6-1 with TRBJ2-1, with D perhaps matching TRBD2 (5 bases). The V end lost 4 bases, the J end lost 0 bases, and 16 bases lay between the germline ends. Germline V gives CDR1 MNHNS, CDR2 SASEGT. This CDR3 spans 17 amino acids. The CDR3 coding sequence is TGTGCCAGCAGTGCGGGGATATATGCCGTCTCCTACAATGAGCAGTTCTTC. The encoded protein is CASSAGIYAVSYNEQFF.

This clonotype has a count of ten or more. The J gene is TRBJ2-4, the V gene TRBV5-1, with 12 bases identical to TRBD1. Per germline, CDR1 SGHRS and CDR2 YFSETQ. The CDR3 extends over 17 amino acids. V trimming: 3 bases; J trimming: 2 bases; junction bases outside the gene matches: 6. The CDR3 coding sequence is TGCGCCAGCAGCTCGGGACAGGGGGCTGGGTCCAAAAACATTCAGTACTTC. Translated, it gives CASSSGQGAGSKNIQYF. The full variable domain, with the rest looked up from reference TRBV5-1 and TRBJ2-4, is KAGVTQTPRYLIKTRGQQVTLSCSPISGHRSVSWYQQTPGQGLQFLFEYFSETQRNKGNFPGRFSGRQFSNSRSEMNVSTLELGDSALYLCASSSGQGAGSKNIQYFGAGTRLSVL.